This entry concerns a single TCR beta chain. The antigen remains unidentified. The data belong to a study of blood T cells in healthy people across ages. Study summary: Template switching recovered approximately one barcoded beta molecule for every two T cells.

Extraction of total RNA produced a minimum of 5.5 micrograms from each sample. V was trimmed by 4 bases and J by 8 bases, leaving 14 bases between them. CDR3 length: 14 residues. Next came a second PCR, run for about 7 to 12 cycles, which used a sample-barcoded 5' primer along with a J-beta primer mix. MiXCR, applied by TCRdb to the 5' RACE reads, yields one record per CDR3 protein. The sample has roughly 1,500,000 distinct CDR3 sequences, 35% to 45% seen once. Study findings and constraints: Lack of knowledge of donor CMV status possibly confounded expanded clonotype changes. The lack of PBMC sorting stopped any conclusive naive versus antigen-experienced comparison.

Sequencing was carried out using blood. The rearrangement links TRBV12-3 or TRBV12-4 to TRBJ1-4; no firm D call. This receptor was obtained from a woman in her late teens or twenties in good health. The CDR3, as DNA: TGTGCCAGCAGTTCCAGTTCCGCCAGGGAAAAACTGTTTTTT. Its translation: CASSSSSAREKLFF.